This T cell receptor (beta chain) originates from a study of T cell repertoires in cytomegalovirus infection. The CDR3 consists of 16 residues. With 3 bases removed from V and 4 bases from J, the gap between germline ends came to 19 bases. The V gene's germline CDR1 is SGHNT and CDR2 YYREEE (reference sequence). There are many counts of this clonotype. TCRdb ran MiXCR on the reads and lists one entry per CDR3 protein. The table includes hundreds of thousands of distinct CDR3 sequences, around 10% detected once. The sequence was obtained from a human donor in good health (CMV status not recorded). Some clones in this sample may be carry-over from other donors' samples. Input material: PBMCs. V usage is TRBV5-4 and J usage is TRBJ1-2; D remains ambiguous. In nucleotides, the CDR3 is TGTGCCAGCAGCTCTTCTTCGGGGTCTCCCTCCTATGGCTACACCTTC. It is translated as CASSSSSGSPSYGYTF. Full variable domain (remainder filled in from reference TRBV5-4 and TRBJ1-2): ETGVTQSPTHLIKTRGQQVTLRCSSQSGHNTVSWYQQALGQGPQFIFQYYREEENGRGNFPPRFSGLQFPNYSSELNVNALELDDSALYLCASSSSSGSPSYGYTFGSGTRLTVV.